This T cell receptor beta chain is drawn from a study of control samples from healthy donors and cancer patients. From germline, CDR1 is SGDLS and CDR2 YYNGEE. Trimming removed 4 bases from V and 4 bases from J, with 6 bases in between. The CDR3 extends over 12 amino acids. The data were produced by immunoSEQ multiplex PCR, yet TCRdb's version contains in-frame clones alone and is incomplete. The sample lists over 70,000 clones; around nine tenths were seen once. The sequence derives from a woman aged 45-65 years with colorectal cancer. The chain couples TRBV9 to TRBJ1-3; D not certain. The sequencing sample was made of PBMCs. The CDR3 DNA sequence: TGTGCCAGCAGCCTAGCCGGAAACACCATATATTTT. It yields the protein CASSLAGNTIYF.